The 6 T cell receptor beta chains below come from one sample, sequenced in a study of T-cell reconstitution after alpha-beta-depleted transplantation in children. Preparation of the TCRbeta library was carried out with unique molecular identifiers. TCRdb analysed the PCR reads with MiXCR anew, one entry per CDR3 protein. The data contain some 190,000 distinct CDR3 sequences, over 8.5% of them singletons. The sequences come from PBMCs, collected before TCRalphabeta/CD19-depleted stem cell transplant. These receptors were obtained from a boy aged 2 to 10 with acute myeloid leukemia, due to receive a stem cell transplant.

The rearrangement links TRBV7-6 to TRBJ2-1; D may be TRBD1 (6 bases). In germline, CDR1 is SGHVS, CDR2 FNYEAQ. V lost 4 bases and J lost 4, with 11 bases in between. The CDR3 is 14 amino acids. The CDR3 loop is CASSSRQAYNEQFF. CDR3 in DNA: TGTGCCAGCAGCTCCAGACAGGCTTACAATGAGCAGTTCTTC.

The table lists this clonotype with many counts. The chain uses TRBV12-3 or TRBV12-4 and TRBJ2-7; 8 bases map to TRBD2. Trimming took 8 bases from V and 6 from J; bases not matched to a gene: 12. CDR3 size: 14 residues. The CDR3 bases are TGTGCCAGCGGGGGAGCGGGAGATAGCGGCGAGCAGTACTTC. As protein: CASGGAGDSGEQYF.

This clonotype has at least ten counts. The chain combines TRBV12-3 or TRBV12-4 with TRBJ1-2; 7 nucleotides line up with TRBD1. The junction had 10 bases not matched to a gene; V was cut back by 5 bases and J by 1 base. The CDR3 runs 16 residues. This CDR3 is CASSRVVGGGNYGYTF. The DNA of the CDR3 is TGTGCCAGCAGTCGGGTTGTAGGGGGCGGTAACTATGGCTACACCTTC.

This clonotype was seen repeatedly, ten times or more. J is TRBJ2-1 and V is TRBV14, with D possibly matching TRBD1 (6 bases). The CDR3 totals 15 residues. From germline, CDR1 is SGHDN and CDR2 FVKESK. Trimming left V 5 bases short and J 4 bases short, with 15 bases between. CDR3 sequence: CASSGAGTTYNEQFF. Written as DNA, the CDR3 is TGTGCCAGCAGCGGAGCCGGGACAACATACAATGAGCAGTTCTTC.

The chain links TRBV4-1 to TRBJ1-1, with D tentatively TRBD1 (5 bases). The CDR3 totals 15 residues. V was shortened by 1 base and J by 3 bases, with 12 bases between the two germline ends. The germline V gene has CDR1 MGHRA and CDR2 YSYEKL. The CDR3 bases are TGCGCCAGCAGCCAAGGGTTCGGGGCCTACACTGAAGCTTTCTTT. Amino acids: CASSQGFGAYTEAFF.

This clonotype came up many times. The chain uses TRBV4-1 and TRBJ2-6; D unresolved. Germline-derived CDR1 and CDR2 are MGHRA and YSYEKL. The CDR3 runs to 16 residues. V was clipped by 1 base and J by 1 base, with 8 bases between them. CDR3 DNA: TGCGCCAGCAGCCAAGTCGGGCCATCTGGGGCCAACGTCCTGACTTTC. Translation: CASSQVGPSGANVLTF.